This T cell receptor (beta chain) was profiled in a study of blood T cell repertoires in COVID-19. Assay used: immunoSEQ multiplex PCR; TCRdb lists only in-frame clones, some missing. The table lists fewer than 200,000 clones, 86% of them singletons, with more than 20% in the top ten. The CDR3 is 15 amino acids. J was trimmed by 6 bases and V by 3 bases; bases with no gene match: 8. Germline lookup yields CDR1 LGHNA and CDR2 YSLEER. Material: peripheral blood. The clonotype originates from a man aged 65 to 79 with active or convalescent COVID-19. The rearrangement uses TRBV4-3 and TRBJ1-5; 7 nucleotides align to TRBD1. CDR3 protein: CASSHAWGDSQPQHF. The CDR3 coding sequence is TGCGCCAGCAGCCATGCCTGGGGGGACAGTCAGCCCCAGCATTTT.